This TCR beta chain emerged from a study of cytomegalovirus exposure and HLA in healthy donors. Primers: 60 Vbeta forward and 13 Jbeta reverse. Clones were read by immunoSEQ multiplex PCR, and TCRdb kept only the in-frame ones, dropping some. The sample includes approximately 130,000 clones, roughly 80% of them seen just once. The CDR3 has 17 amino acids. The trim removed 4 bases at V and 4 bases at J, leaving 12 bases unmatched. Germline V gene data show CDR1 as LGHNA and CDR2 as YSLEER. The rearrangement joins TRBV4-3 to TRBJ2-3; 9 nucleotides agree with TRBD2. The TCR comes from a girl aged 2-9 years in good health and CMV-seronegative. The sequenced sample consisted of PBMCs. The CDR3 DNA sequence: TGCGCCAGCAGCCCACTGGTTCGCGGGGGGGCCTCAGATACGCAGTATTTT. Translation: CASSPLVRGGASDTQYF.